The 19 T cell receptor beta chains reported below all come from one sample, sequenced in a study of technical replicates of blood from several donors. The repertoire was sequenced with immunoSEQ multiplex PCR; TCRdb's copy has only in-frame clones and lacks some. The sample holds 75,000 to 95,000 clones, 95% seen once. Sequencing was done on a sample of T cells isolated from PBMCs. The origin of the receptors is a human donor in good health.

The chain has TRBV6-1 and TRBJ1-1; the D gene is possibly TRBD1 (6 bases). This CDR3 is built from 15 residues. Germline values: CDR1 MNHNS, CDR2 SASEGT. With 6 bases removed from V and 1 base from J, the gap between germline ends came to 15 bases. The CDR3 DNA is TGTGCCAGCAGCGTAAGTACACAGGGGAACACTGAAGCTTTCTTT. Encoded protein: CASSVSTQGNTEAFF.

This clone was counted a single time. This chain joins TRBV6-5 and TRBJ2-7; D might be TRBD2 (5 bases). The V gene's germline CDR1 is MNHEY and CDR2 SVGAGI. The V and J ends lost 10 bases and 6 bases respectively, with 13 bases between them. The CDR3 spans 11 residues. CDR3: CAISRGTEQYF. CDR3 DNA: TGTGCCATTAGTCGGGGTACCGAGCAGTACTTC.

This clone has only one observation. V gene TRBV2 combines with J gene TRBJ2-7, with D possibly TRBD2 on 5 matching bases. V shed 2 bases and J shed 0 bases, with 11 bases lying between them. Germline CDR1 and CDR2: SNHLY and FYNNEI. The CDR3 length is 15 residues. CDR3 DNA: TGTGCCAGCAGTGAACTCGCGGGTAGCTCCTACGAGCAGTACTTC. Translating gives CASSELAGSSYEQYF. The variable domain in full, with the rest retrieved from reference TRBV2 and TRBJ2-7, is EPEVTQTPSHQVTQMGQEVILRCVPISNHLYFYWYRQILGQKVEFLVSFYNNEISEKSEIFDDQFSVERPDGSNFTLKIRSTKLEDSAMYFCASSELAGSSYEQYFGPGTRLTVT.

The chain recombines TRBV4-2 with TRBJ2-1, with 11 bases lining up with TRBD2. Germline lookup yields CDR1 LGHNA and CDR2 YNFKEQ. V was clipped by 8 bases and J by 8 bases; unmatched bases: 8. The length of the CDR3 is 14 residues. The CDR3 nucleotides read TGTGCCAGCTCGACTAGCGGGAATTCCCATGAGCAGTTCTTC. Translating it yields CASSTSGNSHEQFF.

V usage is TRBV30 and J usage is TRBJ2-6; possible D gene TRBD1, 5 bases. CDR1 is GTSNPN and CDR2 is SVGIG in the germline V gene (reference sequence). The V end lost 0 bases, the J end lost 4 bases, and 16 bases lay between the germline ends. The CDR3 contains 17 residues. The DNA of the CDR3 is TGTGCCTGGAGTGTAAAGGGGCGCTTCCTGGGGGCCAACGTCCTGACTTTC. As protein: CAWSVKGRFLGANVLTF.

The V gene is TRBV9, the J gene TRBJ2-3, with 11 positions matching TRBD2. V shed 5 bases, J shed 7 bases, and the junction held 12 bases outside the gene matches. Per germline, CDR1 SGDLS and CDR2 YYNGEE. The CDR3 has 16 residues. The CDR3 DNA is TGTGCCAGCAGTCAAACCCCGGGACTAGCGGTGAATACGCAGTATTTT. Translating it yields CASSQTPGLAVNTQYF.

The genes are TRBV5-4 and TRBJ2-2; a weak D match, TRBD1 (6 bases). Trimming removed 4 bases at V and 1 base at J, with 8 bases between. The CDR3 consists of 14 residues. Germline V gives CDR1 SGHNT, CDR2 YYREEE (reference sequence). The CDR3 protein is CASSPTGNTGELFF. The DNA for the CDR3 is TGTGCCAGCAGCCCGACAGGGAACACCGGGGAGCTGTTTTTT.

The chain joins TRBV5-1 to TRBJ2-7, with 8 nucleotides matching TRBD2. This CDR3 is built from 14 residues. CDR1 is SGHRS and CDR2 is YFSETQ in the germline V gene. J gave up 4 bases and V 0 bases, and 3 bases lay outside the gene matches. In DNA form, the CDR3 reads TGCGCCAGCAGCTTGGGCGGGGGGAAATACGAGCAGTACTTC. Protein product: CASSLGGGKYEQYF.

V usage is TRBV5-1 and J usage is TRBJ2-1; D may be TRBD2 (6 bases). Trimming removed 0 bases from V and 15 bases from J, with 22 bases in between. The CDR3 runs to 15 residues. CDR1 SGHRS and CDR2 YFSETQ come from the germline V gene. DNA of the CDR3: TGCGCCAGCAGCTTGGCCGGGACGACTAGTCGGGTACGGTTCTTC. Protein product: CASSLAGTTSRVRFF.

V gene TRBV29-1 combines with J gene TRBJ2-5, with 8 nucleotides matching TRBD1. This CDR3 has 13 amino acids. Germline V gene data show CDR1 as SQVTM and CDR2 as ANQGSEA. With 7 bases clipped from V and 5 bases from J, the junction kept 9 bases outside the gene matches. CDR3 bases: TGCAGCGCCGCGGACAGGGAGCGCGAGACCCAGTACTTC. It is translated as CSAADRERETQYF.

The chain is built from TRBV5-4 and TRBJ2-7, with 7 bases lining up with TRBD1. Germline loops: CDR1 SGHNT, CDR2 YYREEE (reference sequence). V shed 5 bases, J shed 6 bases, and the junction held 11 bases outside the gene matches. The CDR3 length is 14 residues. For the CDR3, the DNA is TGTGCCAGCAGGATCGGACAGGAAGGTCGCGAGCAGTACTTC. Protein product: CASRIGQEGREQYF.

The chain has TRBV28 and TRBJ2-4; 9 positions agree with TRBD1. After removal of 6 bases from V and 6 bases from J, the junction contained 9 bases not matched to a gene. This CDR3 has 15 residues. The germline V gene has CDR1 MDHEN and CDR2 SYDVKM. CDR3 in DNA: TGTGCCAGCAGATTGACAGGGGGTGGGGGAAACATTCAGTACTTC. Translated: CASRLTGGGGNIQYF.

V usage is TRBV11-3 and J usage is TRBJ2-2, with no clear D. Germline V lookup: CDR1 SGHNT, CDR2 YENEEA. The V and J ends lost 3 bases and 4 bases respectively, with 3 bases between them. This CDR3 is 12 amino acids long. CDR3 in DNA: TGTGCCAGCAGCTTGAGCACCGGGGAGCTGTTTTTT. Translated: CASSLSTGELFF.

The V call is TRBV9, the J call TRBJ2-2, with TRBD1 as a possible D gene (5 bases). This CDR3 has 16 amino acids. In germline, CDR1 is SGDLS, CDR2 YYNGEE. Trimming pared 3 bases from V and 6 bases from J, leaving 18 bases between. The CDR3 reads CASSDNLKGLAGELFF. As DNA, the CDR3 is TGTGCCAGCAGCGATAATCTAAAGGGGCTAGCCGGGGAGCTGTTTTTT.

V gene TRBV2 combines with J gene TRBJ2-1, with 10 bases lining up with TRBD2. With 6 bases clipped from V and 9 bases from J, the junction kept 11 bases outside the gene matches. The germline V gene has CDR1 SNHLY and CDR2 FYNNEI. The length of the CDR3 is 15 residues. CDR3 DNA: TGTGCCAGCAGGGTCAGCGGGAGGGCCAGGCGTGAGCAGTTCTTC. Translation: CASRVSGRARREQFF.

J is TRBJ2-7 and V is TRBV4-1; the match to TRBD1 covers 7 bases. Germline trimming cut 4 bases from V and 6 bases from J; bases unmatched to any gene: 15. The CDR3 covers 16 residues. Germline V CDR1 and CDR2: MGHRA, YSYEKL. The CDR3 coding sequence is TGCGCCAGCAGCCGAGGAGAAGGGGGCGCATTCTTCGAGCAGTACTTC. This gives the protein CASSRGEGGAFFEQYF.

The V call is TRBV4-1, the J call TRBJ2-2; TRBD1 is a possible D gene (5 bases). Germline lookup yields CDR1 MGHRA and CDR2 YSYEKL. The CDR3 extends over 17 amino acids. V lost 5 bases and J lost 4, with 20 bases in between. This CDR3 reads CASSEVPWGRLTGELFF. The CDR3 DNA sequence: TGCGCCAGCAGCGAAGTTCCGTGGGGCAGACTCACCGGGGAGCTGTTTTTT.

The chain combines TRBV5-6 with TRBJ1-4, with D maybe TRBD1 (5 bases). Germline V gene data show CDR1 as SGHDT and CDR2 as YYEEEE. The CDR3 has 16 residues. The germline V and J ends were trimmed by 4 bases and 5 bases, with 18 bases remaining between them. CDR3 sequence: CASSPLPQGGNEKLFF. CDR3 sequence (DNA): TGTGCCAGCAGCCCCCTCCCCCAGGGTGGGAATGAAAAACTGTTTTTT. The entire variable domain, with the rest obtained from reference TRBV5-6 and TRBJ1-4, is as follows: DAGVTQSPTHLIKTRGQQVTLRCSPKSGHDTVSWYQQALGQGPQFIFQYYEEEERQRGNFPDRFSGHQFPNYSSELNVNALLLGDSALYLCASSPLPQGGNEKLFFGSGTQLSVL.

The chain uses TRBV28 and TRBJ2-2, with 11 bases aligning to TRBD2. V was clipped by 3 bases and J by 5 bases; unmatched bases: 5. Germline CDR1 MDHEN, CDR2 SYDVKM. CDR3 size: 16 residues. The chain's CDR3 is CASSFLAGGGTGELFF. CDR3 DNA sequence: TGTGCCAGCAGTTTTTTAGCGGGAGGGGGGACCGGGGAGCTGTTTTTT.